This T cell receptor (beta chain) was captured in a study of blood T cell repertoires in COVID-19. Overall study context: T cells, B-cell-depleted T cells, or PBMCs provided the cDNA or gDNA that served as material.

The Seattle patients joined while their infection was active and were tracked longitudinally afterward. How the authors handled the data: Researchers report that nucleated cell counts were estimated from reference gene primer amplification. Sequenced by immunoSEQ multiplex PCR; TCRdb stores in-frame clones only, minus some. The DNA gave D and trimming, while V, J and clone size come from that table. The sample carries 250,000 to 400,000 clones, approximately 89% recorded once. Comments on this clone: Different DNA sequences within this sample yield the same CDR3.

V lost 0 bases and J lost 0, with 7 bases in between. The CDR3 is 14 residues long. The germline CDR1 and CDR2 sequences are GTSNPN and SVGIG (reference sequence). This receptor was taken from a woman younger than 45 with COVID-19, enrolled during active disease. This chain joins TRBV30 and TRBJ2-3; a weak D match, TRBD2 (6 bases). Sequencing input: peripheral blood. This CDR3 reads CAWSVGGSTDTQYF. DNA of the CDR3: TGTGCCTGGAGTGTTGGGGGGAGCACAGATACGCAGTATTTT. The variable domain in full, with the rest retrieved from reference TRBV30 and TRBJ2-3, is SQTIHQWPATLVQPVGSPLSLECTVEGTSNPNLYWYRQAAGRGLQLLFYSVGIGQISSEVPQNLSASRPQDRQFILSSKKLLLSDSGFYLCAWSVGGSTDTQYFGPGTRLTVL.